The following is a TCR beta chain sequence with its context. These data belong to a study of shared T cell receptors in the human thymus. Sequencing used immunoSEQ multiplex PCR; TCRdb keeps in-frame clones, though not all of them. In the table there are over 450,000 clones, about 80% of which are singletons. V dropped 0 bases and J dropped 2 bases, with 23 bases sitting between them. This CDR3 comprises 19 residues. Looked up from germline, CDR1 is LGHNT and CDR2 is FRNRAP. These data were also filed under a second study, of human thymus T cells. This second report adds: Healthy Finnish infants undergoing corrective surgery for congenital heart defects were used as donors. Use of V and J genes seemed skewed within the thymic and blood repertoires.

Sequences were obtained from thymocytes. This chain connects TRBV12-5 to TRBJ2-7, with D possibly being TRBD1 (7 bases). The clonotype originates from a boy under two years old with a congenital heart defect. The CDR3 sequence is CASGLVGQQGTYKAYEQYF. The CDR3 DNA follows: TGTGCTAGTGGTTTGGTAGGTCAACAGGGGACTTACAAGGCCTACGAGCAGTACTTC.